This entry describes one TCR beta chain. Germline values: CDR1 LGHNA, CDR2 YNFKEQ. V lost 2 bases and J 1 base, leaving 12 bases between the germline ends. There are 16 residues in the CDR3. This entry belongs to a study of blood T cell repertoires in COVID-19. Study summary: The analysed material was cDNA or gDNA that came from T cells, B-cell-depleted T cells, or PBMCs.

As originally analysed: By means of reference gene primer amplification, nucleated cell counts were estimated. The data were produced by immunoSEQ multiplex PCR, yet TCRdb's version contains in-frame clones alone and is incomplete. D and trimming come from the DNA, and the V and J calls and clone size come from that table. The data show more than 15,000 clones, 70% to 90% seen once. The sequencing sample was made of peripheral blood. This rearrangement joins TRBV4-2 to TRBJ1-5, with a tentative D call TRBD1 (6 bases). The receptor's source is a human donor with active COVID-19. The donor label of this sample is uncertain. CDR3 bases: TGTGCCAGCAGCCAAACAGGGTCCTCAAGCAATCAGCCCCAGCATTTT. It codes for CASSQTGSSSNQPQHF.